This T cell receptor (beta chain) was retrieved from a study of cytomegalovirus exposure and HLA in healthy donors (dated by TCRdb to the late 2010s). Regarding the complete study: An earlier analysis of approximately 600 of the donors reported more than 250 Gb of sequence data and around 120 million unique TCR beta sequences from approximately 180 million T cells. A later genetic analysis used genome-wide SNP genotypes for 398 of the 666 donors, treating that subset as a discovery cohort. About 300 gigabases of sequencing data and 80 million or so unique TCR sequences were included in an early release covering 550 to 650 HLA-typed donors. Rather than using new phenotypic data, the later analysis identified candidate immune exposures from TCR beta sequences and from how often those sequences occurred across donors. Roughly five DR-DQ haplotypes were handled as single units for association and clustering because linkage in the cohort was strong. Among 398 genotyped donors of the cohort, an average of approximately 250,000 unique TCR beta nucleotide sequences were sequenced per donor, 15% to 20% of them non-productive. To decide whether each TCR beta V gene segment behaved as functional or pseudogenic, an earlier analysis of fewer than 750 of the donors relied on high-throughput TCR beta sequencing. The study aimed to test whether cataloging public T cell receptors could reveal signatures of past pathogen exposure. Donor age, sex, ethnicity and CMV serostatus were compiled alongside the repertoire data. A later analysis re-analyzed previously published TCR beta repertoires from 600 to 850 donors and added high-resolution HLA genotyping to study TCR occurrence patterns. All discovery cohort repertoires had been generated on a single sequencing platform. High-throughput TCR immunosequencing, statistical association of individual TCRs with disease status, and machine learning were combined to predict cytomegalovirus infection status. In addition to the first cohort of 666 subjects, a separate validation cohort of some 120 different subjects was used. HLA typing covered class I and class II loci at four-digit resolution. Typing coverage varied by locus: roughly 629-630 donors for A, B, C, DRB1 and DQB1; more than 500 for DQA1; 606 for DPA1; more than 450 for DPB1. Of the approximately 400 genotyped donors, 70% to 90% were placed in the genetic ancestry cluster associated with self-reported Caucasian donors. The T cell repertoires of about 700 subjects were profiled by immunosequencing and related to cytomegalovirus serostatus.

On the study overall, not on this receptor specifically: This cohort had only TCR beta chains sequenced, and the lack of alpha or paired-chain data limited which features could be detected. It was suggested by the authors that the approach could potentially be generalized to other disease states and immunological phenotypes. A later genetic analysis reported fewer N-insertions in productive TCRs among donors in an Asian-associated ancestry cluster than the roughly 620-donor mean. The study listed over 150 TCR beta chains as associated with cytomegalovirus. In an earlier analysis of approximately 590 of the donors, most TCR beta V segments appeared in productive rearrangements about 87% or about 30% of the time, broadly matching IMGT annotations. Assigning TCR associations to individual alleles was difficult when HLA alleles, especially DR and DQ, strongly co-occurred. Three of the identified cytomegalovirus-associated TCR beta chains were confirmed in vitro to be specific for cytomegalovirus antigens. In a later analysis, HLA-associated TCR beta chains showed more clonal expansion and lower generation probabilities than non-associated chains that were equally common. Most TCR sequences were seen in very few donors, while some public TCRs were found in many individuals. Correlated functional status among segregating V segments might be attributable to linkage disequilibrium, but an unknown experimental factor could not be ruled out. The sequencing pipeline was judged likely to have produced a cluster of highly shared sequence variants as a technical artifact. A later analysis found that TCR association rates varied across HLA loci, with DRB1 alleles showing the most associated TCRs and HLA-C alleles the fewest. According to a later analysis, parvovirus B19, influenza, CMV and Epstein-Barr virus appeared linked to several top co-occurrence clusters. Because the 87-base-pair reads could not distinguish some IMGT-functional V segments, including TRBV6-2 and TRBV6-3, those segments were excluded. A later analysis found that most CMV-associated TCR beta chains appeared HLA-restricted, with HLA associations seemingly driven largely by CMV exposure. In a later genetic analysis, a missense DCLRE1C variant was associated with V-gene and J-gene trimming of TCR beta chains, and the association was replicated in an independent cohort. Roughly uniform sequencing depth across donors was assumed in presence/absence analyses, although this assumption may not hold. A further reported finding was that TCR beta sequences accurately predicted the HLA-A and HLA-B alleles for most subjects in the first cohort. In both the original and validation cohorts, the classifier was reported to diagnose cytomegalovirus status with high specificity and sensitivity. In a later analysis, about 16,000 TCR beta sequences were associated with specific HLA alleles at a false discovery rate of 0.05. Immune exposure information for the cohort was limited to CMV serostatus. HLA typing was unavailable for some donors at each locus, so association tests used only the typed subset. The earlier analysis of some 560 of the donors excluded roughly 17 rarely observed V segments, including chromosome 9 orphons, because counts were too low.

Deletion took 0 bases off V and 4 bases off J, with a span of 10 bases between the germline ends. The CDR3 runs 15 amino acids, cysteine and phenylalanine included. This entry keeps only the CDR3 DNA: 45 bases, framed from base 1. The germline V gene gives CDR1 as SGHTA and CDR2 as FQGTGA. The cohort comprised fewer than 750 healthy bone marrow donors. At the time of sampling, all cohort members were nominally healthy, though unrecorded immune exposures were likely present. The donor was CMV seronegative and was included in the group of around 320 seronegative cohort members. A peripheral blood sample was collected from each donor, and TCR beta sequencing was performed on peripheral blood mononuclear cells. Genomic DNA was extracted from the blood cell samples with the Qiagen DNeasy Blood Extraction Kit. Concerning this clone: No cognate antigen has been identified for it. Nothing much larger sits one base from this clone, and base qualities are not available.

Library prep was done by the immunoSEQ multiplex PCR assay. The multiplex PCR relied on a mix of 60 forward primers for TCR Vbeta segments and 13 reverse primers for TCR Jbeta segments. The CDR3 region of rearranged TCR beta genes was amplified from genomic DNA by a multiplex PCR assay. Amplified TCR beta libraries were sequenced as 87-base-pair reads on the Illumina HiSeq System. The original methods were these. A later analysis counted some 74 million unique TCR beta chains across the roughly 700 repertoires, and 9 million to 14 million of these chains were shared by at least two donors. Raw reads were error-corrected and collapsed into unique sequences with a nearest-neighbor algorithm that merged closely related sequences to remove PCR and sequencing errors. Alignment of CDR3 sequences to IMGT reference sequences was used to assign V, D and J gene segments. Each retained sequence needed at least a six-nucleotide match to both a V gene segment and a J gene segment. Rearrangements were classified as productive when the CDR3 lacked stop codons and remained in frame with V and J, and all other rearrangements were classified as non-productive. CDR3 was defined by IMGT convention, running from the second conserved V-encoded cysteine to the conserved J-encoded phenylalanine. The earlier analysis of about 570 of the donors excluded any sequence lacking an unambiguous match to a single V gene segment. In an earlier analysis of 587 of the donors, a V segment was called functional when productive rearrangements were above 56.7%, and segregating when the standard deviation between donors exceeded 5%. A statistical classification framework was developed to diagnose cytomegalovirus status using the catalog of TCR beta chain sequences. In a later analysis, V and J genes were assigned by comparing TCR nucleotide sequences against IMGT/GENE-DB human TR gene sequences. A later analysis assigned CDR3 sequences and most-parsimonious VDJ recombination scenarios with the TCRdist pipeline. In a later analysis, each TCR beta chain was defined by its CDR3 amino acid sequence together with its V-gene family, and reads without a unique V-gene family were excluded. To address suspected cross-contamination and a sequencing artifact, a later analysis removed some 620 highly shared, low-generation-probability nucleotide sequences. For each public chain, a later analysis derived a clonal expansion index from normalized ranks of inferred template counts within each repertoire. In a later analysis, generation probabilities were computed with a VDJ recombination model fitted to out-of-frame rearrangements, and the resulting probabilities were checked against IGoR. Hypergeometric tests were used in a later analysis to score TCR-TCR, TCR-HLA and TCR-CMV co-occurrence, with a repertoire-size bias correction applied to the TCR pairs. To estimate false discovery rates, a later analysis permuted the HLA or CMV assignments 20 times. A later analysis grouped co-occurring TCRs with DBSCAN, adding TCRdist sequence similarity when clustering within HLA-allele-positive subsets. For co-occurrence clustering, repertoires with fewer than 30,000 or more than 120,000 public chains were excluded, along with a handful of repertoires with anomalous nucleotide sharing. Here the immuneACCESS table is served through TCRdb, limited to in-frame sequences with V and J called. Missing clones are a known gap in these copies; in checked studies unresolved V genes cover under half, and the rest lacks a known reason. V and J calls and clone size are given by that table; D and trimming were obtained from the DNA. The sample yields 85,000 to 120,000 clones; around 75% were counted once. The top ten hold about 2.5% of the sample.

The rearrangement combines TRBV7-3 with TRBJ2-1; TRBD2 could be the D gene, as 5 bases match. The specimen was PBMCs. This receptor was obtained from a female donor in good health and CMV-seronegative. The encoded CDR3 is CASSLTGTGYNEQFF. Here is the DNA: TGTGCCAGCAGCTTAACGGGAACGGGATACAATGAGCAGTTCTTC.